These T cell receptor beta chains were read from a single sample in a study of OX40 agonist ivuxolimab in advanced cancers. Repertoires were generated with immunoSEQ multiplex PCR, while TCRdb's copy carries only in-frame clones and drops some. The sample yields approximately 77,000 clones, 85% to 95% seen once. The source was CD4+ or CD8+ T cells sorted from blood, collected in a trial of the OX40 agonist ivuxolimab. The origin of the receptors is an adult with an advanced solid tumor such as melanoma, head and neck, liver or kidney cancer. CDR3s include the opening cysteine and the closing phenylalanine or tryptophan. A D gene is named only where the DNA matches it firmly. The size field is filled for only some rows; it gives once, few, many or a size class.

d_gene	abundance	v_gene	j_gene	CDR3nt	CDR3aa
-	-	TRBV19	TRBJ1-5	TGTGCCAGTAGCCCCGGGTGGCGGAGCAATCAGCCCCAGCATTTT	CASSPGWRSNQPQHF
-	-	TRBV7-9	TRBJ2-5	TGTGCCAGCAGCTCCGGGGTCCAAGAGACCCAGTACTTC	CASSSGVQETQYF
-	-	TRBV6-4	TRBJ2-7	TGTGCCAGCAGTGACTCCCTGACAGAGTACGAGCAGTACTTC	CASSDSLTEYEQYF
TRBD2	-	TRBV4-1	TRBJ2-7	TGCGCCAGCTGCGATTGGAGGGGTAGCGGGTTCTACGAGCAGTACTTC	CASCDWRGSGFYEQYF
-	-	TRBV2	TRBJ1-5	TGTGCCAGCAGTACGACAGACCACGGCTATAGCAATCAGCCCCAGCATTTT	CASSTTDHGYSNQPQHF
-	-	TRBV7-2	TRBJ2-5	TGTGCCAGCAGCTTAAGGGGCAGGGCAGGGGAGACCCAGTACTTC	CASSLRGRAGETQYF
TRBD1	-	TRBV20-1	TRBJ2-1	TGCAGTGCTGACAGGGGAGATGAGCAGTTCTTC	CSADRGDEQFF
TRBD1	-	TRBV6-5	TRBJ1-4	TGTGCCAGCAGTCGACAGGGGGAAGAAAAACTGTTTTTT	CASSRQGEEKLFF
TRBD1	-	TRBV7-2	TRBJ1-2	TGTGCCAGCAGTCCCGGACAGGGAGGCTACACCTTC	CASSPGQGGYTF
-	-	TRBV19	TRBJ1-5	TGTGCCAGTAGCCCCCACGGATCTGGGAGCAATCAGCCCCAGCATTTT	CASSPHGSGSNQPQHF
TRBD1	-	TRBV7-2	TRBJ2-2	TGTGCCAGCAGCAGCCGGGACAGGGGGCACTGGGAGCTGTTTTTT	CASSSRDRGHWELFF
TRBD1	-	TRBV7-8	TRBJ2-7	TGTGCCAGCAGCTGGACCACAGGGGCCTACGAGCAGTACTTC	CASSWTTGAYEQYF
-	-	TRBV6-1	TRBJ1-2	TGTGCCAGCACAACAGGAACCAACTATGGCTACACCTTC	CASTTGTNYGYTF
TRBD1	-	TRBV28	TRBJ1-3	TGTGCCAGCAGTCCCGACAGGGAAGGAAACACCATATATTTT	CASSPDREGNTIYF
TRBD1	-	TRBV19	TRBJ2-5	TGTGCCAGTAGTAAGCCGGGACAGGGGACAGAGACCCAGTACTTC	CASSKPGQGTETQYF
TRBD2	-	TRBV19	TRBJ2-3	TGTGCCAGTATGGCTAGCGGGAGTTTAGGGACAGATACGCAGTATTTT	CASMASGSLGTDTQYF
TRBD1	-	TRBV6-1	TRBJ1-4	TGTGCCAGCAGTAAAGAAAGACAGGGCAGAAATGAAAAACTGTTTTTT	CASSKERQGRNEKLFF
-	-	TRBV27	TRBJ2-3	TGTGCCAGCACCGCGGGGGCTAGCCCAGATACGCAGTATTTT	CASTAGASPDTQYF
-	-	TRBV7-9	TRBJ2-1	TGTGCCAGCAGCCCCCGACCCCAGGGGCGGTGGGAGCAGTTCTTC	CASSPRPQGRWEQFF
-	-	TRBV5-6	TRBJ1-2	TGTGCCAGCAGCTTGGAGGTTTATGGCTACACCTTC	CASSLEVYGYTF
TRBD1	-	TRBV28	TRBJ2-1	TGTGCCAGCAAGTTAGGGGGCTATGGTGAGCAGTTCTTC	CASKLGGYGEQFF
-	-	TRBV19	TRBJ1-5	TGTGCCAGTAGTAAAGTACAGGGTGCTCAGCCCCAGCATTTT	CASSKVQGAQPQHF
-	-	TRBV10-1	TRBJ2-5	TGCGCCAGAGGGGAGTCCAACACGAACCTATTCACAAGAGACCCTTGGGGTCTAAGGGACCAGTACTTC	CARGESNTNLFTRDPWGLRDQYF
-	-	TRBV19	TRBJ1-1	TGTGCCAGTAGTATGGGAGAACCGAACACTGAAGCTTTCTTT	CASSMGEPNTEAFF
TRBD1	-	TRBV7-2	TRBJ2-4	TGTGCCAGCAGCTTCGAGACAGGGAAACCCAAAAACATTCAGTACTTC	CASSFETGKPKNIQYF
-	-	TRBV5-6	TRBJ1-2	TGTGCCAGCAGCTTAATATCCTATGGCTACACCTTC	CASSLISYGYTF
TRBD1	-	TRBV15	TRBJ1-1	TGTGCCACCAGGGGGGGACAGGGAGTCACTGAAGCTTTCTTT	CATRGGQGVTEAFF
TRBD1	-	TRBV15	TRBJ1-1	TGTGCCACCAGCCCTGGACAGGGAGTAGGGGTAGCTTTCTTT	CATSPGQGVGVAFF
-	-	TRBV19	TRBJ2-5	TGTGCCAGTAGTATAGTTGGCCTACAAGAGACCCAGTACTTC	CASSIVGLQETQYF
-	once	TRBV30	TRBJ1-1	TGTGCCTGGAGTGACTTCGGGACACCAAACACTGAAGCTTTCTTT	CAWSDFGTPNTEAFF
-	-	TRBV11-3	TRBJ1-3	TGTGCCAGCAGCTCCGGTCCGGCTGGAAACACCATATATTTT	CASSSGPAGNTIYF
TRBD1	-	TRBV7-3	TRBJ2-7	TGTGCCAGCAGCTTGACAGGGGTCCGCTTC	CASSLTGVRF
-	-	TRBV6-6	TRBJ1-1	TGTGCCAGCAGTTACTCTGCCAGCCTGAACACTGAAGCTTTCTTT	CASSYSASLNTEAFF
TRBD1	once	TRBV19	TRBJ2-5	TGTGCCGGACAGGACCGCGGTGAGACCCAGTACTTC	CAGQDRGETQYF
-	-	TRBV30	TRBJ1-2	TGTGCCTGGACTCGTTTCGACAGCTCCTATGGCTACACCTTC	CAWTRFDSSYGYTF
-	-	TRBV19	TRBJ2-1	TGTGCCAGTAGGAGGGCTGGGAGCTCCTACAATGAGCAGTTCTTC	CASRRAGSSYNEQFF
-	-	TRBV18	TRBJ1-1	TGTGCCAGCTCACCCATACAGGGACAAACTGAAGCTTTCTTT	CASSPIQGQTEAFF
-	-	TRBV7-9	TRBJ1-1	TGTGCCAGCAGCCCGGACCAGGGGCACACTGAAGCTTTCTTT	CASSPDQGHTEAFF
TRBD1	-	TRBV4-2	TRBJ2-2	TGTGCCAGCAGCCGGACAGGGGGCGACACCGGGGAGCTGTTTTTT	CASSRTGGDTGELFF
TRBD2	-	TRBV2	TRBJ2-3	TGTGCCAGCAGTTCTAGCGGGACGCTCGGGGGGGATACGCAGTATTTT	CASSSSGTLGGDTQYF
-	-	TRBV7-2	TRBJ2-2	TGTGCCAGCAGCACCACCGACACCGGGGAGCTGTTTTTT	CASSTTDTGELFF
TRBD1	-	TRBV5-1	TRBJ2-3	TGCGCCAGCAGCCCCGGACAGGGCCGAGATACGCAGTATTTT	CASSPGQGRDTQYF
TRBD2	-	TRBV7-2	TRBJ2-2	TGTGCCAGCAGCTTAACAAGCGGGAGAACCGGGGAGCTGTTTTTT	CASSLTSGRTGELFF